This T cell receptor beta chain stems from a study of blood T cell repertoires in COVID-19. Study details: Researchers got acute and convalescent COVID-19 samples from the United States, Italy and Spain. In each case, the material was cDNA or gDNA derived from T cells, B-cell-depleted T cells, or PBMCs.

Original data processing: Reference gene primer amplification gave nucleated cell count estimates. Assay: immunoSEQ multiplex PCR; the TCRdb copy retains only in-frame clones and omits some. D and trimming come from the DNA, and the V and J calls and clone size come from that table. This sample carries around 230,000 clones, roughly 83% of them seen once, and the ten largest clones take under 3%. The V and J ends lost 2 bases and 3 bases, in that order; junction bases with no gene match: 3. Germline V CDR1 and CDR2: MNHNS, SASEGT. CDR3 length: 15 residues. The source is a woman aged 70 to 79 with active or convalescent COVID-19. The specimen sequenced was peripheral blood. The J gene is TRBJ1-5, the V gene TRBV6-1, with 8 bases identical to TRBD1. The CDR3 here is CASSEQTGANQPQHF. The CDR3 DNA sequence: TGTGCCAGCAGTGAACAGACAGGGGCCAATCAGCCCCAGCATTTT.